The rows below give T cell receptor beta chains drawn from one sample of a study of blood T cell repertoires in COVID-19. Produced via immunoSEQ multiplex PCR; TCRdb's table is partial and in-frame only. The sample holds about 410,000 clones, about nine tenths seen once. The specimen sequenced was PBMCs or T cells enriched from blood (not recorded which). Receptors were obtained from a man between 18 and 35 years old who had recovered from COVID-19. Both conserved end residues are trimmed from each CDR3. The order of the fields is CDR3 length, V gene, J gene, CDR3 protein.

cdr3_length: 12
v_call: TRBV20-1
j_call: TRBJ1-1
cdr3_aa: SASKGGAKTEAF

cdr3_length: 14
v_call: TRBV7-9
j_call: TRBJ1-6
cdr3_aa: ASSPISGLRNSPLH

cdr3_length: 13
v_call: TRBV11-2
j_call: TRBJ2-7
cdr3_aa: ASSLGSGSGYEQY

cdr3_length: 14
v_call: TRBV21-1
j_call: TRBJ1-5
cdr3_aa: ASNSGGVGVVQPQH

cdr3_length: 11
v_call: TRBV10-1
j_call: TRBJ1-3
cdr3_aa: ASSETVGNTIY

cdr3_length: 13
v_call: TRBV2
j_call: TRBJ1-1
cdr3_aa: ASSVQVTVNTEAF

cdr3_length: 12
v_call: TRBV28
j_call: TRBJ2-7
cdr3_aa: ASSLRLAVYEQY

cdr3_length: 11
v_call: TRBV7-2
j_call: TRBJ1-2
cdr3_aa: ASSPDRVGGYT

cdr3_length: 14
v_call: TRBV19
j_call: TRBJ2-3
cdr3_aa: ASSFDRGAGTDTQY

cdr3_length: 12
v_call: TRBV28
j_call: TRBJ1-3
cdr3_aa: ASLTGVKGNTIY

cdr3_length: 15
v_call: TRBV7-9
j_call: TRBJ2-2
cdr3_aa: ASSPRDYSLNTGELF

cdr3_length: 12
v_call: TRBV4-1
j_call: TRBJ2-4
cdr3_aa: ASSPTAGLNIQY

cdr3_length: 11
v_call: TRBV9
j_call: TRBJ1-1
cdr3_aa: ASSVVNVAEAF

cdr3_length: 11
v_call: TRBV27
j_call: TRBJ2-7
cdr3_aa: ASSRDSRYEQY

cdr3_length: 12
v_call: TRBV3-1/TRBV3-2
j_call: TRBJ2-7
cdr3_aa: ASSQGSGAYEQY

cdr3_length: 12
v_call: TRBV5-1
j_call: TRBJ1-2
cdr3_aa: ASNLGTTPYGYT

cdr3_length: 11
v_call: TRBV3-1/TRBV3-2
j_call: TRBJ1-5
cdr3_aa: ASSQQVAQPQH

cdr3_length: 13
v_call: TRBV11-2
j_call: TRBJ2-7
cdr3_aa: ASSLALAGVHEQY

cdr3_length: 13
v_call: TRBV14
j_call: TRBJ1-2
cdr3_aa: ASSRGGAIYYGYT

cdr3_length: 11
v_call: TRBV14
j_call: TRBJ2-1
cdr3_aa: ASSRGTYNEQF

cdr3_length: 14
v_call: TRBV19
j_call: TRBJ2-2
cdr3_aa: ASSSRLAGVGGELF

cdr3_length: 11
v_call: TRBV6-5
j_call: TRBJ1-2
cdr3_aa: ASSWGVNYGYT

cdr3_length: 14
v_call: TRBV7-9
j_call: TRBJ1-4
cdr3_aa: ASSLAWDRVEEKLF

cdr3_length: 13
v_call: TRBV7-3
j_call: TRBJ1-3
cdr3_aa: ASSLLGGSGNTIY

cdr3_length: 15
v_call: TRBV9
j_call: TRBJ1-3
cdr3_aa: ASSSPWRANSGNTIY

cdr3_length: 10
v_call: TRBV2
j_call: TRBJ2-7
cdr3_aa: ASSAAGYEQY

cdr3_length: 13
v_call: TRBV28
j_call: TRBJ2-1
cdr3_aa: ASSLARVGGNEQF

cdr3_length: 14
v_call: TRBV4-1
j_call: TRBJ1-3
cdr3_aa: ASSQVHSISGNTIY

cdr3_length: 14
v_call: TRBV5-1
j_call: TRBJ2-1
cdr3_aa: ASSLATGGPWNEQF

cdr3_length: 14
v_call: TRBV5-6
j_call: TRBJ2-6
cdr3_aa: ASSLAGGSGANVLT

cdr3_length: 13
v_call: TRBV7-9
j_call: TRBJ1-1
cdr3_aa: ASSLTPGLFTEAF

cdr3_length: 12
v_call: TRBV5-5
j_call: TRBJ1-2
cdr3_aa: ASSLANGDYGYT

cdr3_length: 15
v_call: TRBV19
j_call: TRBJ2-2
cdr3_aa: ASSTGLAGGPTGELF

cdr3_length: 15
v_call: TRBV2
j_call: TRBJ1-5
cdr3_aa: ASSAQDGLYSNQPQH